A selection of T cell receptor beta chains follows, all from one sample in a study of T cells after yellow fever vaccination. Each CDR3 protein is one row after TCRdb ran MiXCR on the 5' RACE reads. Among approximately 110,000 distinct CDR3 sequences listed, 7.4% were seen once. Sequencing was performed on CD4+ T cells sorted from PBMCs, taken 9 to 11 days after the first yellow fever vaccination. The source of these receptors is a young man who received the YFV17D yellow fever vaccine. Both conserved end residues are part of each CDR3. Each record gives: V gene, clone size, CDR3 protein. Not every row has a clone size; where given, it reads once, few, many or a size class.

>TRBV5-6|many
CASSPMPYYGYTF
>TRBV12-3/TRBV12-4|many
CASSSGSGGGEKLFF
>TRBV5-1|.
CASSDTGRETQYF
>TRBV5-1|many
CASSSGTLSTDTQYF
>TRBV7-9|many
CASSLVGRAQETQYF
>TRBV20-1|many
CSVRQAPSLFF
>TRBV6-5|few
CASSYWAQGARVQPQHF
>TRBV7-2|many
CASSLSAANTGELFF
>TRBV5-1|many
CASSFSGSTEAFF
>TRBV20-1|many
CSASTAGDLDTDTQYF
>TRBV7-2|many
CASSGGPTGELFF
>TRBV4-1|many
CASSQPPGQGFTTQYF
>TRBV6-5|many
CASSSQGETQYF
>TRBV12-3/TRBV12-4|many
CASSQQVNTEAFF
>TRBV10-3|many
CAISEIRRISGANVLTF
>TRBV6-2/TRBV6-3|few
CASSTQQGLSLGANVLTF
>TRBV4-3|many
CASSQGRGGSYEQYF
>TRBV5-1|many
CASSITGDTEAFF
>TRBV6-2/TRBV6-3|few
CASSTRNYRDGSNQPQHF
>TRBV19|many
CASSMTTNYYNEQFF
>TRBV20-1|many
CSAGQGAGANVLTF
>TRBV7-7|many
CASSWDQTSGVQFF
>TRBV7-8|many
CASSAGGQRVGGYTF
>TRBV4-3|many
CASSQQTSPSTDTQYF
>TRBV7-9|many
CASRPRGDEQFF
>TRBV18|many
CASSRLTGTNYGYTF
>TRBV29-1|many
CSVAWGSSYNSPLHF
>TRBV11-3|many
CASSFGGSSSGNTIYF
>TRBV7-6|many
CASSLSRGGRGEKLFF
>TRBV20-1|few
CSARDSDTSNYGYTF
>TRBV5-8|many
CASSLGLFSSGNTIYF
>TRBV25-1|many
CASTKRDRETQYF
>TRBV3-1|.
CACSHGGESTDTQYF
>TRBV13|.
CTFSSGLAGGSNTGELFF
>TRBV29-1|many
CSVDAGTPYEQYF
>TRBV19|few
CASLQGAEPEKLFF
>TRBV28|many
CASSLIPPLSTGMGNSPLHF
>TRBV6-5|many
CASSSPGTGGFNSPLHF
>TRBV20-1|many
CSAGPWDRGGNTEAFF
>TRBV27|many
CASSSGQGNEKLFF
>TRBV20-1|many
CSATRTKETQYF
>TRBV5-1|many
CASSLDGSVDTGELFF
>TRBV4-2|many
CASSPGGAQYF
>TRBV4-3|many
CASSPTAGEYTDTQYF
>TRBV3-1|many
CASSRESGRNTQYF
>TRBV7-3|many
CASSLEGGGTFTDTQYF
>TRBV5-1|many
CASSLSSREQFF
>TRBV2|many
CASSERAGISTPSTDTQYF
>TRBV11-2|.
CASSQQFSGNTIYF
>TRBV28|many
CASSSSGQPQHF
>TRBV5-1|many
CASSLEAGVNTGELFF
>TRBV4-2|many
CASSTLSSYNEQFF
>TRBV7-3|many
CASSVSGQETQYF
>TRBV6-2/TRBV6-3|many
CASSYLAGTGNTGELFF